Reported below is one T cell receptor (beta chain). It lacks a known antigen. The record has no base qualities; no much larger clone is one base away. TCR CDR3 regions were amplified from genomic DNA by multiplex PCR using the deep immunoSEQ assay. Genomic DNA extracted from each cell subset was distributed evenly over all wells of several immunoSEQ 96-well plates, and each plate served as one replicate. Each replicate PCR for sorted subsets received about 180 ng genomic DNA, equal to about 30,000 T cell genomes. Purified libraries were measured with a Qubit 3.0 fluorometer, size-checked on a Bioanalyzer 2100, and measured again with the KAPA Library Quantification kit. Each immunoSEQ 96-well plate was sequenced on its own single-read 150-cycle Illumina NextSeq 550 flow cell. In the original analysis: Because only junctional sequences without quality scores were contained in the immunoSEQ output, filtering matching that applied to full-length reads could not be performed. To assign V/J genes and CDR3, sequences were annotated using PyIR, a Python wrapper for IgBLAST v1.9, with IMGT germline references. Reads with weak V/J assignments (E-value above 1e-6), missing CDR3, stop codons, out-of-frame junctions, or ambiguous translated residues were removed. V3J clonotypes were defined by identical inferred V gene, J gene, and CDR3 amino acid sequence. Percentage overlap between repertoires was calculated by dividing the number of shared unique clonotypes by the size of the smaller repertoire. Richness of each repertoire was evaluated using RTK rarefaction, the Chao1 estimator, and Recon v2.1 estimates of unobserved clonotypes. Generation probabilities were computed with OLGA for all TCRbeta clonotypes obtained by the gDNA method from several donors. Sourced from immuneACCESS, this table was stored by TCRdb with only in-frame sequences that have V and J called. A share of the clones is absent; for the studies checked, an unresolved V gene accounts for under half, and the remainder has no known explanation. The D gene and trimming were derived from the DNA, and the V and J assignments and clone size from that table. In all, the sample holds around 700,000 clones, and 92% of those were seen once. The ten biggest clones cover 20% to 25% of the sample.

CD8 naive samples were CD45RO-negative cells positively selected for CCR7, giving a CD45RA+CCR7+ population that excluded TemRA cells. Healthy HIV-negative adults with no recently reported acute infections or vaccinations were included as donors. Every donor was a Caucasian adult residing in Nashville, Tennessee, USA. Blood was collected by leukapheresis, and PBMCs were isolated by Ficoll-Histopaque density gradient centrifugation and then cryopreserved in liquid nitrogen vapor phase. Analytical flow cytometry was used to check the purity and quantity of each magnetically sorted T cell population. Genomic DNA was isolated from every sorted fraction and measured by UV absorbance on a Nanodrop 2000c. The entry originates in a study of shared clonotypes between healthy human individuals (TCRdb year 2020). Study-wide context: The cohort comprised two women and a few men aged 18 to 49 years. For each donor, CD4 naive and CD4 memory were each given three plates, CD8 naive was given two plates, and CD8 memory was given one plate. To estimate repertoire size and how much clonotype sharing occurs between individuals, the study deeply sequenced the blood TCR repertoires of five healthy adults. To increase sequencing depth and limit assay-specific biases, different laboratories used diverse techniques to prepare libraries and sequence TCR repertoires. Per donor, leukapheresis produced somewhere between about 0.9 and 9 billion PBMCs.

Beyond this particular receptor, the publication reports: Incomplete sequencing was indicated by rarefaction of sorted-subset datasets, despite the large sequencing depth. Sharing across a few donors was observed for around 4.8% of naive CD4, 3% to 3.5% of naive CD8, 2% to 2.5% of memory CD4, and roughly 0.4% of memory CD8 clonotypes. Because the study included a small number of donors, the genetic and exposure-history diversity represented was limited. Estimated clonotype richness was generally larger for naive than for memory subsets. Based on pairwise subsampling, the degree of clonotype sharing among donors was expected to be affected by sequencing depth. Sampling was restricted to blood, and TCR repertoires in tissue are likely to differ from TCR repertoires in blood. Compared with non-shared clonotypes, the clonotypes found in all four sorted-subset donors had higher generation probabilities.

At the junction V is shortened by 6 bases and J by 7 bases; bases outside the gene matches: 9. CDR1 and CDR2 are read off the germline V gene as WSHSY and SAAADI. The CDR3 runs 14 amino acids, cysteine and phenylalanine included. Just the 42-base CDR3 DNA is kept, in frame starting at base 1. The sample was naive CD8+ T cells sorted from blood. The cell subset or site label of this sample denotes: CD45RA+CCR7+. This TCR was recovered from a man younger than 45 in good health. The chain was built from TRBV10-2 and TRBJ1-5; 7 of the junction bases match TRBD1. The nucleotides read TGCGCCAGCAGACAGGGACAGAACTTACAGCCCCAGCATTTT. Translated, it reads CASRQGQNLQPQHF.